This TCR beta chain was documented in a study of post-analysis software for immune sequencing data. Study in general: In terms of disease course, relapsing-remitting, secondary progressive and progressive-relapsing multiple sclerosis were included. Whole-study results and caveats: Four to six TRBV segments (TRBV5-6, TRBV5-1 and TRBV20-1 among them) occurred more frequently in patients than in controls. Controls significantly exceeded multiple sclerosis patients in normalized Chao1 diversity. Batch-matched samples strongly co-clustered by F measure.

cDNA libraries for TCR beta contained unique molecular identifiers. Some 500,000 cDNA molecules were recovered from an input of about 1 to 10 million T cells. TCRdb passed the PCR reads through MiXCR, listing each CDR3 protein once. The sample records approximately 730,000 distinct CDR3 sequences, under 60% being singletons. Points on this clonotype: Its antigen is as yet unknown.

Germline V gene data show CDR1 as MNHEY and CDR2 as SMNVEV (reference sequence). This CDR3 has 15 residues. The V end lost 4 bases, the J end lost 7 bases, and 19 bases lay between the germline ends. The chain employs TRBV27 and TRBJ1-1; TRBD1 might be the D (5 bases). The clonotype was recovered from a girl aged 10 to 17 with multiple sclerosis. What was sequenced was blood. This chain's CDR3 is CASSSPRRDRNEAFF. The CDR3 DNA reads as TGTGCCAGCAGTTCCCCACGGCGGGACCGCAATGAAGCTTTCTTT.